These 27 T cell receptor beta chains share one sample of origin, sequenced in a study of blood T cell repertoires in COVID-19. Clones were sequenced by immunoSEQ multiplex PCR, and TCRdb holds only the in-frame ones, with some missing. The sample contains about 370,000 clones, roughly nine tenths of which appear only once. Sequenced material: PBMCs or T cells enriched from blood (not recorded which). The source of these receptors is a woman aged 25 to 39 who had recovered from COVID-19.

V is TRBV15 and J is TRBJ1-3; D is undetermined. Germline assignment: CDR1 LNHNV and CDR2 YYDKDF (reference sequence). The V end lost 6 bases, the J end lost 3 bases, and 9 bases lay between the germline ends. This CDR3 is 13 amino acids long. This CDR3 is CATRARGGNTIYF. CDR3 sequence (DNA): TGTGCCACCAGAGCTAGAGGTGGAAACACCATATATTTT. Full variable domain (outside the CDR3, taken from reference TRBV15 and TRBJ1-3): DAMVIQNPRYQVTQFGKPVTLSCSQTLNHNVMYWYQQKSSQAPKLLFHYYDKDFNNEADTPDNFQSRRPNTSFCFLDIRSPGLGDTAMYLCATRARGGNTIYFGEGSWLTVV.

V is TRBV6-5 and J is TRBJ1-4; the D gene is possibly TRBD1 (6 bases). Germline loops: CDR1 MNHEY, CDR2 SVGAGI. This CDR3 is built from 15 residues. V lost 4 bases and J 8 bases, leaving 17 bases between the germline ends. The CDR3 loop is CASSSLQGVNEKLFF. The CDR3, as DNA: TGTGCCAGCAGTTCATTACAGGGAGTTAACGAAAAACTGTTTTTT.

CDR3 nucleotide sequence: TGCGCCAGCAGCCAAGATGGGGACAGGGGCCGCTACAATGAGCAGTTCTTC. It encodes CASSQDGDRGRYNEQFF. This chain links TRBV4-3 with TRBJ2-1; 10 bases line up with TRBD1. V trimming: 0 bases; J trimming: 3 bases; junction bases outside the gene matches: 5. Germline V gene lookup returns CDR1 LGHNA and CDR2 YSLEER. The CDR3 covers 17 residues.

The V call is TRBV28, the J call TRBJ1-1, with D possibly TRBD1 on 5 matching bases. CDR1 and CDR2 from the germline V gene are MDHEN and SYDVKM. The CDR3 covers 15 residues. The V and J ends lost 6 bases and 6 bases respectively, with 20 bases between them. The chain's CDR3 is CASSLKSGITAEAFF. DNA for the CDR3: TGTGCCAGCAGCCTTAAATCAGGGATTACCGCTGAAGCTTTCTTT.

This clone was picked up a small number of times. The gene calls are TRBV27 and TRBJ2-7; 7 bases are a match to TRBD1. Germline CDR1 is MNHEY and CDR2 is SMNVEV (reference sequence). Trimming removed 5 bases from V and 2 bases from J; junction bases left unmatched: 6. The CDR3 loop spans 14 amino acids. CDR3 loop: CASSKDREAYEQYF. Here the CDR3 DNA reads TGTGCCAGCAGTAAAGACAGGGAAGCCTACGAGCAGTACTTC.

The rearrangement joins TRBV7-9 to TRBJ2-1; 11 nucleotides line up with TRBD2. The CDR3 runs 18 residues. J lost 5 bases, V lost 7 bases, and 16 bases had no gene match. Germline V gene data show CDR1 as SEHNR and CDR2 as FQNEAQ (reference sequence). As DNA, the CDR3 is TGTGCCAGCACAACGGGTTCTAGCGGGGGGACTCGCCACAATGAGCAGTTCTTC. Protein: CASTTGSSGGTRHNEQFF.

The chain combines TRBV9 with TRBJ1-4; 7 bases match TRBD1. This CDR3 region has 14 residues. V shed 4 bases, J shed 3 bases, and the junction held 3 bases outside the gene matches. Germline-derived CDR1 and CDR2 are SGDLS and YYNGEE. The CDR3 reads CASSLTGANEKLFF. CDR3 in DNA: TGTGCCAGCAGCTTAACAGGGGCTAATGAAAAACTGTTTTTT.

CDR3 amino acids: CSASQRGGVDEQYF. The CDR3 bases are TGCAGTGCTAGTCAACGAGGAGGCGTGGACGAGCAGTACTTC. The chain combines TRBV20-1 with TRBJ2-7, with D maybe TRBD2 (5 bases). V was clipped by 3 bases and J by 5 bases, with 17 bases between them. The germline CDR1 and CDR2 sequences are DFQATT and SNEGSKA (reference sequence). This CDR3 is built from 14 residues.

The sample holds one count of this clone. The V and J genes are TRBV3-1 (or the pseudogene TRBV3-2) and TRBJ1-2, with a weak D call TRBD1 (5 bases). V lost 6 bases, J lost 7 bases, and 15 bases lay in between. Germline-derived CDR1 and CDR2 are LGHDT and YNNKEL (reference sequence). This CDR3 has 13 residues. The CDR3 loop is CASSQQVKGGYTF. The CDR3 DNA sequence: TGTGCCAGCAGTCAACAGGTCAAAGGTGGCTACACCTTC.

The V and J genes are TRBV28 and TRBJ2-7, with D tentatively TRBD1 (6 bases). Germline lookup yields CDR1 MDHEN and CDR2 SYDVKM. The CDR3 totals 14 residues. V dropped 6 bases and J dropped 5 bases, with 17 bases sitting between them. The CDR3 here is CASRKQGAPNEQYF. For the CDR3, the DNA is TGTGCCAGCAGGAAACAGGGTGCGCCCAACGAGCAGTACTTC.

This clone was detected once. The gene calls are TRBV28 and TRBJ1-2, with 7 bases aligning to TRBD1. The CDR3 loop spans 15 amino acids. Losses at the gene ends were 6 bases for V and 2 bases for J; bases not matched to a gene: 9. CDR1 MDHEN and CDR2 SYDVKM come from the germline V gene. The CDR3: CASRASGTENYGYTF. CDR3 bases: TGTGCCAGCAGGGCCTCCGGGACAGAAAACTATGGCTACACCTTC.

The V and J genes are TRBV11-2 and TRBJ1-1; 9 bases are shared with TRBD1. V lost 1 base, J lost 12 bases, and 12 bases stayed unmatched. CDR1 SGHAT and CDR2 FQNNGV come from the germline V gene. CDR3 size: 15 residues. CDR3 protein: CASSLGPGGQGKTFF. In DNA, the CDR3 is TGTGCCAGCAGCTTAGGGCCGGGGGGACAGGGTAAAACTTTCTTT.

The chain carries TRBV7-3 and TRBJ2-3, with D hard to call. Trimming cost V 6 bases and J 1 base, with 14 bases left between them. Germline CDR1 is SGHTA and CDR2 is FQGTGA. The CDR3 sequence is 15 residues long. Here the CDR3 DNA reads TGTGCCAGCAGTCGCGTTACCACGGGCACAGATACGCAGTATTTT. It yields the protein CASSRVTTGTDTQYF. The complete variable domain, with remaining parts taken from reference TRBV7-3 and TRBJ2-3, reads GAGVSQTPSNKVTEKGKYVELRCDPISGHTALYWYRQSLGQGPEFLIYFQGTGAADDSGLPNDRFFAVRPEGSVSTLKIQRTERGDSAVYLCASSRVTTGTDTQYFGPGTRLTVL.

The chain uses TRBV11-2 and TRBJ2-5; D possibly corresponds to TRBD1 (6 bases). With 5 bases removed from V and 1 base from J, the gap between germline ends came to 14 bases. The CDR3 sequence is 15 residues long. Germline CDR1 SGHAT, CDR2 FQNNGV. The CDR3 protein is CASSGWTDLQETQYF. Here the CDR3 DNA reads TGTGCCAGCAGCGGGTGGACAGATCTCCAAGAGACCCAGTACTTC.

The rearrangement joins TRBV7-9 to TRBJ1-2; no reliable D call. The germline V gene encodes CDR1 SEHNR and CDR2 FQNEAQ (reference sequence). Trimming removed 0 bases at V and 3 bases at J, with 14 bases between. The CDR3 spans 16 residues. CDR3 nucleotide sequence: TGTGCCAGCAGCTTAGCACGACGGACTGGGGACTATGGCTACACCTTC. Amino acids: CASSLARRTGDYGYTF.

V and J are TRBV14 and TRBJ1-2; TRBD1 might be the D (6 bases). The V gene's germline CDR1 is SGHDN and CDR2 FVKESK. The length of the CDR3 is 17 residues. The ends were cut back, 0 bases at V and 4 bases at J, with 18 bases in the middle. The CDR3, as DNA: TGTGCCAGCAGCCAAGACATAGGACAGAACGATCTCTATGGCTACACCTTC. This translates into CASSQDIGQNDLYGYTF.

J is TRBJ2-7 and V is TRBV29-1, with 8 bases aligning to TRBD1. Germline CDR1 is SQVTM and CDR2 is ANQGSEA. CDR3 length: 13 residues. J lost 4 bases, V lost 4 bases, and 6 bases had no gene match. The CDR3 loop reads CSVADRAKYEQYF. DNA of the CDR3: TGCAGCGTTGCGGACAGGGCTAAGTACGAGCAGTACTTC.

The chain joins TRBV21-1 to TRBJ2-1; TRBD2, the table's D call, lacks a check against the DNA. TRBV21-1 is tagged as a pseudogene. This CDR3 region has 18 residues. This CDR3 reads CASSKEGIAGGFDNEQFF. The DNA for the CDR3 is TGTGCCAGCAGCAAGGAGGGGATAGCGGGAGGGTTCGACAATGAGCAGTTCTTC.

The chain uses TRBV9 and TRBJ2-4, with a possible D match to TRBD1 (6 bases). Trimming took off 4 bases at V and 1 base at J, with 9 bases between the two ends. Germline CDR1 is SGDLS and CDR2 is YYNGEE. The CDR3 has 14 amino acids. CDR3 residues: CASSPGVAKNIQYF. CDR3 DNA: TGTGCCAGCAGCCCAGGGGTGGCCAAAAACATTCAGTACTTC.

V gene TRBV5-1 combines with J gene TRBJ2-7; 11 bases fit TRBD1. The CDR3 covers 14 residues. With V trimmed by 0 bases and J by 6 bases, 2 bases remained unmatched. Germline V gives CDR1 SGHRS, CDR2 YFSETQ. Here the CDR3 reads CASSLGDRGSEQYF. The CDR3, as DNA: TGCGCCAGCAGCTTGGGGGACAGGGGGTCCGAGCAGTACTTC.

The chain is built from TRBV5-6 and TRBJ2-6; D not certain. The CDR3 loop spans 16 amino acids. Germline V CDR1 and CDR2: SGHDT, YYEEEE. V lost 4 bases, J lost 2 bases, and 13 bases lay in between. The CDR3 reads CASSPPGEAGANVLTF. The CDR3 DNA sequence: TGTGCCAGCAGCCCCCCCGGCGAGGCTGGGGCCAACGTCCTGACTTTC.

The chain is built from TRBV10-3 and TRBJ1-5; D may be TRBD1 (5 bases). Germline CDR1 reads ENHRY; CDR2 reads SYGVKD. The CDR3 is 12 residues long. The V and J ends lost 10 bases and 2 bases respectively, with 9 bases between them. CDR3 nucleotide sequence: TGTGCCACAACAGGTGGCAATCAGCCCCAGCATTTT. This encodes CATTGGNQPQHF.

J is TRBJ1-6 and V is TRBV4-3, with no clear D. The CDR3 has 16 residues. The germline CDR1 and CDR2 sequences are LGHNA and YSLEER. V lost 1 base and J 9 bases, leaving 16 bases between the germline ends. DNA of the CDR3: TGCGCCAGCAGCCAAGGTCTCCGGGATCCATTTTCACCCCTCCACTTT. It translates to CASSQGLRDPFSPLHF.

V gene TRBV7-8 combines with J gene TRBJ2-4; D is possibly TRBD2 (6 bases). The CDR3 is 16 amino acids. Germline V gene data show CDR1 as SGHVS and CDR2 as FQNEAQ. V lost 4 bases and J 3 bases, leaving 16 bases between the germline ends. The CDR3 region is CASSSFGSAVKNIQYF. CDR3 in DNA: TGTGCCAGCAGCTCCTTCGGGAGTGCGGTCAAAAACATTCAGTACTTC.

This clone was recorded once. The CDR3 sequence is CASTEMGRTEAFF. CDR3 sequence (DNA): TGTGCCAGCACGGAAATGGGGAGGACTGAAGCTTTCTTT. The chain couples TRBV25-1 to TRBJ1-1; D gene unclear. The CDR3 runs 13 residues. V was trimmed by 7 bases and J by 5 bases, leaving 14 bases between them. Germline V gives CDR1 MGHDK, CDR2 SYGVNS.

The V and J genes are TRBV5-1 and TRBJ2-7; TRBD2 agrees at 14 bases. This CDR3 comprises 19 residues. The junction had 16 bases not matched to a gene; V was cut back by 5 bases and J by 3 bases. Germline CDR1 and CDR2: SGHRS and YFSETQ. The CDR3, as DNA: TGCGCCAGCAGTTTTGCTGGACTAGCGGGAGGCCTGGCAGGCTACGAGCAGTACTTC. It specifies CASSFAGLAGGLAGYEQYF.

This chain links TRBV28 with TRBJ2-7, with 11 positions matching TRBD2. Trimming took 11 bases from V and 5 from J; bases not matched to a gene: 14. The germline gives CDR1 MDHEN, CDR2 SYDVKM. This CDR3 spans 15 amino acids. CDR3 sequence reads: CASTLELAGVDEQYF. The CDR3 DNA reads TGTGCCTCCACCTTAGAACTAGCGGGAGTTGACGAGCAGTACTTC. Full variable domain (remainder filled in from reference TRBV28 and TRBJ2-7): DVKVTQSSRYLVKRTGEKVFLECVQDMDHENMFWYRQDPGLGLRLIYFSYDVKMKEKGDIPEGYSVSREKKERFSLILESASTNQTSMYLCASTLELAGVDEQYFGPGTRLTVT.